Shown below are 25 T cell receptor beta chains from a single sample sequenced in a study of T cell responses to AZD1222 COVID-19 vaccine. Sequencing used immunoSEQ multiplex PCR; TCRdb keeps in-frame clones, though not all of them. The sample lists about 110,000 clones; about 89% were seen once. The starting material was peripheral blood, obtained 28 days after the second AZD1222 dose. Receptors were obtained from an adult who received the AZD1222 COVID-19 vaccine.

The chain employs TRBV5-8 and TRBJ1-3; D remains ambiguous. CDR1 and CDR2 (germline): SGHTS, YDEGEE. Trimming shortened V by 5 bases and J by 4 bases, and 10 bases separated the two germline ends. The CDR3 is 13 amino acids. The CDR3 DNA reads as TGTGCCAGCAGGTTTGGCAGCGGAAACACCATATATTTT. Amino acid sequence: CASRFGSGNTIYF.

The chain is built from TRBV21-1 and TRBJ2-7; the D call of TRBD2 is as the table states it, not checked on the DNA. TRBV21-1 is listed as a pseudogene. The CDR3 covers 13 residues. CDR3 region: CASSPRVRDEQYF. The CDR3, as DNA: TGTGCCAGCAGCCCCCGGGTACGCGACGAGCAGTACTTC.

This chain links TRBV3-1 (or the pseudogene TRBV3-2) with TRBJ1-6; D unclear. Germline V gene lookup returns CDR1 LGHDT and CDR2 YNNKEL (reference sequence). CDR3 length: 13 residues. With 3 bases removed from V and 6 bases from J, the gap between germline ends came to 6 bases. The CDR3 coding sequence is TGTGCCAGCAGCCAGGAAGGTAATTCACCCCTCCACTTT. It encodes CASSQEGNSPLHF.

The chain joins TRBV2 to TRBJ1-2; a possible D gene is TRBD1 (5 bases). This CDR3 contains 14 residues. Looked up from germline, CDR1 is SNHLY and CDR2 is FYNNEI. V lost 5 bases and J 7 bases, leaving 17 bases between the germline ends. Here the CDR3 DNA reads TGTGCCAGCAGTCTGGGCAGGGATGGTTCTGGCTACACCTTC. Residues: CASSLGRDGSGYTF.

The gene calls are TRBV7-2 and TRBJ1-2, with a weak D call TRBD1 (5 bases). Trimming shortened V by 2 bases and J by 2 bases, and 12 bases separated the two germline ends. Germline lookup yields CDR1 SGHTA and CDR2 FQGNSA. This CDR3 has 15 residues. The CDR3, as DNA: TGTGCCAGCAGCTTAAAGCGGGGGGGAAACTATGGCTACACCTTC. Amino acid sequence: CASSLKRGGNYGYTF.

J is TRBJ2-7 and V is TRBV6-5; D gene unclear. This CDR3 is 13 amino acids long. V lost 6 bases and J 7 bases, leaving 16 bases between the germline ends. The V gene's germline CDR1 is MNHEY and CDR2 SVGAGI. In DNA, the CDR3 is TGTGCCAGCAGACGGCTAGGTCCGTGGGAGCAGTACTTC. Translated, it gives CASRRLGPWEQYF.

The CDR3 protein is CASQGVNTIYF. In nucleotides, the CDR3 is TGTGCCAGCCAGGGGGTCAACACCATATATTTT. The chain links TRBV18 to TRBJ1-3, with 7 bases that match TRBD1. Germline CDR1 reads KGHSH; CDR2 reads LQKENI. The CDR3 length is 11 residues. The V and J ends lost 8 bases and 7 bases, in that order; junction bases with no gene match: 2.

This chain connects TRBV28 to TRBJ2-1; D is possibly TRBD1 (5 bases). The V end lost 0 bases, the J end lost 2 bases, and 17 bases lay between the germline ends. This CDR3 is built from 18 residues. The V gene's germline CDR1 is MDHEN and CDR2 SYDVKM. CDR3 coding DNA: TGTGCCAGCAGTTTATGGGGCCCAGGGAAAGTCACCTACAATGAGCAGTTCTTC. It is translated as CASSLWGPGKVTYNEQFF.

This clone was counted a single time. The V and J genes are TRBV30 and TRBJ1-5; D is unclear. The CDR3 spans 15 residues. V gave up 0 bases and J gave up 0 bases, with 9 bases separating them. Germline CDR1 and CDR2: GTSNPN and SVGIG (reference sequence). CDR3 in amino acids: CAWSVGSSSNQPQHF. As DNA, the CDR3 is TGTGCCTGGAGTGTAGGTTCCTCTAGCAATCAGCCCCAGCATTTT.

This chain connects TRBV7-6 to TRBJ1-4; D is perhaps TRBD1 (5 bases). V was trimmed by 8 bases and J by 2 bases, leaving 6 bases between them. The CDR3 spans 12 residues. The germline gives CDR1 SGHVS, CDR2 FNYEAQ. The CDR3 is CASGTTNEKLFF. The CDR3, as DNA: TGTGCCAGCGGGACTACTAATGAAAAACTGTTTTTT.

J is TRBJ1-3 and V is TRBV30, with D perhaps TRBD1 (6 bases). Germline-derived CDR1 and CDR2 are GTSNPN and SVGIG (reference sequence). The V end lost 5 bases, the J end lost 7 bases, and 18 bases lay between the germline ends. The CDR3 sequence is 14 residues long. DNA of the CDR3: TGTGCCTGGGAACCCGGCAGGGGAGGCAACACCATATATTTT. As protein: CAWEPGRGGNTIYF.

The chain recombines TRBV5-4 with TRBJ1-2; 11 bases fit TRBD1. CDR1 is SGHNT and CDR2 is YYREEE in the germline V gene (reference sequence). This CDR3 has 15 residues. V shed 0 bases, J shed 7 bases, and the junction held 5 bases outside the gene matches. CDR3 sequence reads: CASSLEPGQGGGYTF. As DNA, the CDR3 is TGTGCCAGCAGCTTGGAACCGGGACAGGGGGGTGGCTACACCTTC.

CDR3 protein: CASSPEKTSGSGDTQYF. DNA of the CDR3: TGTGCCAGCAGCCCGGAAAAGACTAGCGGGAGTGGGGATACGCAGTATTTT. V gene TRBV5-8 combines with J gene TRBJ2-3; 12 bases are a match to TRBD2. With V trimmed by 4 bases and J by 6 bases, 12 bases remained unmatched. Looked up from germline, CDR1 is SGHTS and CDR2 is YDEGEE. This CDR3 contains 17 residues.

V usage is TRBV7-3 and J usage is TRBJ1-1; unclear D gene. The germline V gene encodes CDR1 SGHTA and CDR2 FQGTGA. Trimming removed 2 bases from V and 2 bases from J, with 9 bases in between. The CDR3 spans 14 residues. The CDR3 region has the DNA TGTGCCAGCAGCTTAGGTCACACAAACACTGAAGCTTTCTTT. As protein: CASSLGHTNTEAFF.

This rearrangement joins TRBV9 to TRBJ2-7, with TRBD1 identical over 7 bases. V shed 4 bases and J 2 bases; nucleotides not matched to a gene: 9. Germline assignment: CDR1 SGDLS and CDR2 YYNGEE. This CDR3 has 15 residues. CDR3 in amino acids: CASSKVWDSTYEQYF. CDR3 DNA sequence: TGTGCCAGCAGCAAAGTTTGGGACAGTACCTACGAGCAGTACTTC.

The chain employs TRBV7-2 and TRBJ1-4; 9 positions match TRBD1. The CDR3 is 15 residues long. V dropped 1 base and J dropped 8; count of bases not matched to a gene: 5. The V gene's germline CDR1 is SGHTA and CDR2 FQGNSA. The CDR3 here is CASSLVGQGPEKLFF. DNA for the CDR3: TGTGCCAGCAGCTTAGTGGGACAGGGTCCAGAAAAACTGTTTTTT. Based on the CDR3 plus reference TRBV7-2 and TRBJ1-4, the full variable domain is GAGVSQSPSNKVTEKGKDVELRCDPISGHTALYWYRQSLGQGLEFLIYFQGNSAPDKSGLPSDRFSAERTGGSVSTLTIQRTQQEDSAVYLCASSLVGQGPEKLFFGSGTQLSVL.

Only a few counts were recorded for this clone. This chain joins TRBV5-6 and TRBJ2-7; TRBD1 is a possible D gene (5 bases). CDR1 and CDR2 from the germline V gene are SGHDT and YYEEEE. This CDR3 has 15 residues. V dropped 0 bases and J dropped 6 bases, with 16 bases sitting between them. Here the CDR3 reads CASSLALRMGLEQYF. As DNA, the CDR3 is TGTGCCAGCAGCTTGGCTCTCAGGATGGGGCTCGAGCAGTACTTC.

The rearrangement joins TRBV18 to TRBJ1-1, with 7 positions matching TRBD1. CDR1 is KGHSH, CDR2 LQKENI, per germline. There are 13 residues in the CDR3. The ends lost 2 bases at V and 7 bases at J; junction bases unmatched: 4. Here the CDR3 reads CASSPGQDLEAFF. The CDR3 DNA is TGTGCCAGCTCACCAGGACAGGACCTTGAAGCTTTCTTT. Looking up the rest from reference TRBV18 and TRBJ1-1 gives the full variable domain: NAGVMQNPRHLVRRRGQEARLRCSPMKGHSHVYWYRQLPEEGLKFMVYLQKENIIDESGMPKERFSAEFPKEGPSILRIQQVVRGDSAAYFCASSPGQDLEAFFGQGTRLTVV.

The chain employs TRBV5-4 and TRBJ1-4; D not certain. The germline V gene encodes CDR1 SGHNT and CDR2 YYREEE (reference sequence). The CDR3 covers 13 residues. The ends were cut back, 5 bases at V and 8 bases at J, with 13 bases in the middle. This CDR3 is CASRPGPTEKLFF. CDR3 DNA sequence: TGTGCCAGCAGACCGGGCCCCACGGAAAAACTGTTTTTT.

The chain combines TRBV3-1 (or the pseudogene TRBV3-2) with TRBJ1-1, with 8 bases identical to TRBD1. The CDR3 spans 14 residues. With 4 bases clipped from V and 1 base from J, the junction kept 2 bases outside the gene matches. CDR1 is LGHDT, CDR2 YNNKEL, per germline (reference sequence). The CDR3 region is CASSRGTGNTEAFF. Here the CDR3 DNA reads TGTGCCAGCAGCCGTGGGACAGGGAACACTGAAGCTTTCTTT.

This sequence joins TRBV12-3 or TRBV12-4 and TRBJ1-4; D remains ambiguous. This CDR3 spans 11 amino acids. V lost 4 bases, J lost 8 bases, and 5 bases lay in between. The CDR3 DNA is TGTGCCAGCAGTTATGTCGAAAAACTGTTTTTT. Translated: CASSYVEKLFF.

This clone is a singleton in its sample. The rearrangement links TRBV5-8 to TRBJ2-2; TRBD1 matches 10 bases. With 3 bases clipped from V and 2 bases from J, the junction kept 4 bases outside the gene matches. Germline V gene lookup returns CDR1 SGHTS and CDR2 YDEGEE. The CDR3 totals 16 residues. The CDR3 region has the DNA TGTGCCAGCAGCTGGACAGGGGGGGTTAACACCGGGGAGCTGTTTTTT. Translation gives CASSWTGGVNTGELFF.

The V gene is TRBV6-5, the J gene TRBJ2-5, with 7 bases aligning to TRBD2. Germline V gene data show CDR1 as MNHEY and CDR2 as SVGAGI. V was pared by 6 bases and J by 4 bases, with 2 bases of the junction left unmatched. This CDR3 is 12 amino acids long. CDR3 DNA sequence: TGTGCCAGCAGGTTAGCGGGAGAGACCCAGTACTTC. This sequence encodes CASRLAGETQYF.

The table lists this clone with a count of one. The chain links TRBV9 to TRBJ1-1; 8 bases map to TRBD1. This CDR3 has 12 residues. Germline CDR1 reads SGDLS; CDR2 reads YYNGEE. V was clipped by 4 bases and J by 6 bases; unmatched bases: 2. CDR3 bases: TGTGCCAGCAGCCAACAGGGGGCTGAAGCTTTCTTT. Its protein product is CASSQQGAEAFF.

The count of this clone is one. The junction does not match germline at one end; this may be a read error. The genes are TRBV20-1 and TRBJ1-2; perhaps TRBD1 as D (5 bases). The CDR3 is made up of 8 amino acids. The germline CDR1 and CDR2 sequences are DFQATT and SNEGSKA (reference sequence). The CDR3 is CSANRDAF. Written as DNA, the CDR3 is TGCAGTGCTAACCGGGACGCTTTC.